The text below deals with one TCR beta chain. The sample comes from a study of shared clonotypes between healthy human individuals. Trimming removed 0 bases from V and 5 bases from J, with 14 bases in between. The germline gives CDR1 SGHNT, CDR2 YYREEE (reference sequence). The CDR3 has 15 residues. Each of the donors was a healthy adult who was HIV-negative and had not had a recent acute infection or vaccination. Profiled with immunoSEQ multiplex PCR; TCRdb holds only in-frame clones, not every one. Of fewer than 700,000 clones listed, just over 75% are singletons. The TCR was taken from a woman aged 40-49 years in good health. Some clones in this sample may be carry-over from other donors' samples. The sample comprised PBMCs. The chain uses TRBV5-4 and TRBJ2-5; a weak D match, TRBD1 (6 bases). This CDR3 reads CASSLEVGARETQYF. The CDR3 region has the DNA TGTGCCAGCAGCTTGGAAGTGGGGGCGCGGGAGACCCAGTACTTC.